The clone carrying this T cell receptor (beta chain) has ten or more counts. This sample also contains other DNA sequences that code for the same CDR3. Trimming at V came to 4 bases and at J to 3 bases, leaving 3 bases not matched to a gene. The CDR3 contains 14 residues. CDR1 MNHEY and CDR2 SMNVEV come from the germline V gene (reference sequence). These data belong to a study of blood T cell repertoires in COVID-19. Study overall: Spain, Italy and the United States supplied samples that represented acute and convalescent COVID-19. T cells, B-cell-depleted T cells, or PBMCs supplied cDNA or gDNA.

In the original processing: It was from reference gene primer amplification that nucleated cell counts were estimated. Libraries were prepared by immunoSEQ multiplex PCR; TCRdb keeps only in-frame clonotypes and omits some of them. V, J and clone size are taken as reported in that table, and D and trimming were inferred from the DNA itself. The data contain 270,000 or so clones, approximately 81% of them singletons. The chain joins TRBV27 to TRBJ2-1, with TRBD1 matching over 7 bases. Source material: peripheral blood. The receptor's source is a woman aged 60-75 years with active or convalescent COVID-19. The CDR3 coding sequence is TGTGCCAGCAGTTCGACAGGGAACTACAATGAGCAGTTCTTC. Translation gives CASSSTGNYNEQFF.